What follows are 10 T cell receptor beta chains derived from one specimen sequenced in a study of cytomegalovirus exposure and HLA in healthy donors (dated by TCRdb to about 2017). The library was generated by the immunoSEQ multiplex PCR assay. TCRdb retrieved this table from immuneACCESS and kept in-frame rearrangements only. Not all clones are present; in checked studies, unresolved V genes account for under half, and no reason is known for the remainder. The sample table records about 190,000 clones; 84% of these occur just once. The top ten constitute approximately 2.9% of the sample. The specimen sequenced was PBMCs. These receptors originate from a woman aged 18 to 35 in good health and CMV-seropositive.

The chain carries TRBV27 and TRBJ1-1; a possible D gene is TRBD1 (6 bases). The CDR3 length is 13 residues. V was shortened by 4 bases and J by 3 bases, with 9 bases between the two germline ends. CDR1 is MNHEY and CDR2 is SMNVEV in the germline V gene (reference sequence). CDR3 sequence (DNA): TGTGCCAGCAGTTCAGGACAGTACACTGAAGCTTTCTTT. Translation gives CASSSGQYTEAFF.

The chain is built from TRBV5-1 and TRBJ2-5; D may be TRBD2 (6 bases). Germline CDR1 reads SGHRS; CDR2 reads YFSETQ. The V and J ends lost 4 bases and 1 base respectively, with 17 bases between them. The CDR3 loop spans 16 amino acids. This chain's CDR3 is CASSERRGFGQETQYF. In nucleotides, the CDR3 is TGCGCCAGCAGCGAGCGGAGGGGATTTGGCCAAGAGACCCAGTACTTC.

The J gene is TRBJ2-5, the V gene TRBV7-6; 11 bases agree with TRBD1. V lost 1 base, J lost 5 bases, and 6 bases stayed unmatched. CDR3 length equals 16 residues. Germline lookup yields CDR1 SGHVS and CDR2 FNYEAQ. The CDR3, as DNA: TGTGCCAGCAGCTTAGGGACAGGGGGCTTGCGGGAGACCCAGTACTTC. As protein: CASSLGTGGLRETQYF.

The rearrangement joins TRBV27 to TRBJ1-6; maybe TRBD1 (5 bases). Per the germline V gene, CDR1 is MNHEY and CDR2 is SMNVEV (reference sequence). The CDR3 has 17 amino acids. V was clipped by 5 bases and J by 7 bases, with 21 bases between them. The CDR3 is CASSPYFDSLGNSPLHF. The CDR3 nucleotides read TGTGCCAGCAGTCCGTACTTCGACAGCCTTGGGAATTCACCCCTCCACTTT.

This clone was seen only a few times. The chain joins TRBV2 to TRBJ2-7; D is ambiguous. The V and J ends lost 6 bases and 0 bases respectively, with 6 bases between them. Germline CDR1 reads SNHLY; CDR2 reads FYNNEI. CDR3 length equals 12 residues. The DNA for the CDR3 is TGTGCCAGCAGGGAGAACTCCTACGAGCAGTACTTC. Its protein is CASRENSYEQYF.

The J gene is TRBJ1-4, the V gene TRBV9; 7 nucleotides agree with TRBD1. The trim removed 1 base at V and 7 bases at J, leaving 7 bases unmatched. This CDR3 is built from 15 residues. Germline-derived CDR1 and CDR2 are SGDLS and YYNGEE. CDR3 loop: CASSVSTGNGEKLFF. Here the CDR3 DNA reads TGTGCCAGCAGCGTATCGACAGGGAACGGTGAAAAACTGTTTTTT.

This clone is a singleton in its sample. The chain carries TRBV7-7 and TRBJ2-1, with TRBD2 matching over 14 bases. Germline CDR1 reads SSHAT; CDR2 reads FNYEAQ (reference sequence). Unmatched junction bases numbered 5, after V lost 5 bases and J lost 8 bases. The CDR3 sequence is 15 residues long. Here the CDR3 reads CASSRGLAGVDEQFF. For the CDR3, the DNA is TGTGCCAGCAGCAGGGGACTAGCGGGGGTGGATGAGCAGTTCTTC.

The rearrangement links TRBV7-3 to TRBJ2-7, with 10 positions matching TRBD1. This CDR3 comprises 14 residues. The germline CDR1 and CDR2 sequences are SGHTA and FQGTGA. The V gene end was trimmed by 5 bases and the J gene end by 7 bases; junction bases not matched to a gene: 8. The CDR3 sequence: CASSLTGGAGEQYF. As DNA, the CDR3 is TGTGCCAGCAGCCTGACAGGGGGCGCGGGTGAGCAGTACTTC.

The V gene is TRBV4-1, the J gene TRBJ1-4; D is possibly TRBD1 (5 bases). Trimming took 3 bases from V and 5 from J, leaving 10 bases between them. Germline-derived CDR1 and CDR2 are MGHRA and YSYEKL. CDR3 size: 14 residues. CDR3 residues: CASSHGGINEKLFF. CDR3 nucleotide sequence: TGCGCCAGCAGCCATGGGGGGATAAATGAAAAACTGTTTTTT.

V and J are TRBV11-3 and TRBJ2-3; 11 positions match TRBD2. Germline CDR1 and CDR2: SGHNT and YENEEA. The CDR3 loop spans 17 amino acids. The V gene end was trimmed by 5 bases and the J gene end by 2 bases; junction bases not matched to a gene: 9. CDR3 protein: CASSTVASGGLTDTQYF. The DNA of the CDR3 is TGTGCCAGCAGCACAGTCGCTAGCGGGGGGCTCACAGATACGCAGTATTTT.